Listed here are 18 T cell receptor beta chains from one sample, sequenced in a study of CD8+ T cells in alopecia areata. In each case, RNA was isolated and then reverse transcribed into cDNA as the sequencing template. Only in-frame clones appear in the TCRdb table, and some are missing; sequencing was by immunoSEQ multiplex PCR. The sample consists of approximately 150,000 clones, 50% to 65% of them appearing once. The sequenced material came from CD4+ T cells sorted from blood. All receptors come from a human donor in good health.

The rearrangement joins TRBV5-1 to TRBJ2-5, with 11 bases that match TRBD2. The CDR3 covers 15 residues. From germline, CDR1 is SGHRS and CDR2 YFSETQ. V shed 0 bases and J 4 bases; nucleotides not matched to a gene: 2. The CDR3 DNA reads TGCGCCAGCAGCTTGGGACTAGCGGGAAGAGAGACCCAGTACTTC. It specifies CASSLGLAGRETQYF.

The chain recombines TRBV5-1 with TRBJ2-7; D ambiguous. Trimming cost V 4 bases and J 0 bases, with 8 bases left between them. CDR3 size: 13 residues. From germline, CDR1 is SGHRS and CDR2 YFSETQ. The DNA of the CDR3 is TGCGCCAGCAGCATGGGCTACTCCTACGAGCAGTACTTC. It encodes CASSMGYSYEQYF.

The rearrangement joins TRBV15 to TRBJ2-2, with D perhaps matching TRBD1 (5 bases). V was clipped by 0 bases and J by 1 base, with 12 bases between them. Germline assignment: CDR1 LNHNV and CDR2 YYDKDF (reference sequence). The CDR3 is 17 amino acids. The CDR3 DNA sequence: TGTGCCACCAGCAGAGATCATCCAGGGATGAACACCGGGGAGCTGTTTTTT. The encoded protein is CATSRDHPGMNTGELFF.

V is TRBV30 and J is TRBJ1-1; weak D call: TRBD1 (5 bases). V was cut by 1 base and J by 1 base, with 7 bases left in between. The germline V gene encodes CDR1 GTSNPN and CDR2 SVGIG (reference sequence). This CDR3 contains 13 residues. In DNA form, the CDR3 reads TGTGCCTGGAGTGGACAGCCGAACACTGAAGCTTTCTTT. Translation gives CAWSGQPNTEAFF.

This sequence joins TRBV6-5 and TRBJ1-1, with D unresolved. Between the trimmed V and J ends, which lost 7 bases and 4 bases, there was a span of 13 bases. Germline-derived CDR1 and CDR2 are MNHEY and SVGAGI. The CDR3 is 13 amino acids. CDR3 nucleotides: TGTGCCAGCAATGTACTTTATAGCACTGAAGCTTTCTTT. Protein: CASNVLYSTEAFF.

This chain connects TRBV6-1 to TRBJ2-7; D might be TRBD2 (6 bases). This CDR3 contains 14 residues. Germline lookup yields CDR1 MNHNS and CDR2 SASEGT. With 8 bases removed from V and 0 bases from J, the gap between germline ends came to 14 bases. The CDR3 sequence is CASGGTGSSYEQYF. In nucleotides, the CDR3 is TGTGCCAGCGGGGGGACGGGAAGCTCCTACGAGCAGTACTTC.

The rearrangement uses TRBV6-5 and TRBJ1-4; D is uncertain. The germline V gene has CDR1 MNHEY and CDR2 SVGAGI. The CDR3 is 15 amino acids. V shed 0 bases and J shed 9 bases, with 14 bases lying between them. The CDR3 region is CASSYSAASSQKLFF. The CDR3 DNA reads TGTGCCAGCAGTTACTCGGCCGCCTCCTCGCAAAAACTGTTTTTT.

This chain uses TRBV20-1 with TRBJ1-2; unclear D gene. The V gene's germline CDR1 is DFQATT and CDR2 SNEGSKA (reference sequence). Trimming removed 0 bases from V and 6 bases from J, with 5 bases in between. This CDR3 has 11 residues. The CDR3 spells CSARDGHGYTF. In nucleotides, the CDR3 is TGCAGTGCTAGAGATGGGCATGGCTACACCTTC.

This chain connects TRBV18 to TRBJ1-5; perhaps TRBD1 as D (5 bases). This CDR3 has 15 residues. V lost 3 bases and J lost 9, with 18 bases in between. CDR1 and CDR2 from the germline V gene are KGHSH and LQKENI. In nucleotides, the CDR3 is TGTGCCAGCTCACCGGGAGGGGAGAGAACCTTGCCCCAGCATTTT. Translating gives CASSPGGERTLPQHF.

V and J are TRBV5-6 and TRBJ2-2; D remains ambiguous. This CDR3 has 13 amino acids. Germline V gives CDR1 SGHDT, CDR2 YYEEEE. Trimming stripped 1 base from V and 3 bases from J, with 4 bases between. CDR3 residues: CASSLPDTGELFF. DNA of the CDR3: TGTGCCAGCAGCTTGCCCGACACCGGGGAGCTGTTTTTT.

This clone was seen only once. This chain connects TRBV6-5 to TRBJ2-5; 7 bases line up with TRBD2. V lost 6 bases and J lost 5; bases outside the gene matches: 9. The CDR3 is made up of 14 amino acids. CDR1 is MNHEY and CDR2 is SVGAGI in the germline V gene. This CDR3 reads CASSPGLPLETQYF. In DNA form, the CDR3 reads TGTGCCAGCAGCCCGGGACTACCCTTGGAGACCCAGTACTTC.

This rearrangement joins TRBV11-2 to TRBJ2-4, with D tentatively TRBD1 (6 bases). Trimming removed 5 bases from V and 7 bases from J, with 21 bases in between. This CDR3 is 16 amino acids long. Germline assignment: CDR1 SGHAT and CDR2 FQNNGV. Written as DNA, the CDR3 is TGTGCCAGCAGCCCGCGAAGCCTACAGGGTGTGAACATTCAGTACTTC. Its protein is CASSPRSLQGVNIQYF.

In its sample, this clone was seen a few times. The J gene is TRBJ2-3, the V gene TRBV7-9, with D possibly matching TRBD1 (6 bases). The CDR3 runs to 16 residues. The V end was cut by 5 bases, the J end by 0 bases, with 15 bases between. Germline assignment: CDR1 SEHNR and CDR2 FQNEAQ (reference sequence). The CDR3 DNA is TGTGCCAGCAGCGGCAGGGCGACAGGTAGCACAGATACGCAGTATTTT. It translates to CASSGRATGSTDTQYF.

CDR3 residues: CASSLMAPGGAGGLNEQFF. The CDR3, as DNA: TGTGCCAGCAGCTTAATGGCGCCAGGGGGAGCGGGAGGCCTCAATGAGCAGTTCTTC. The rearrangement joins TRBV7-3 to TRBJ2-1, with TRBD2 identical over 9 bases. V was clipped by 1 base and J by 6 bases; unmatched bases: 16. Per germline, CDR1 SGHTA and CDR2 FQGTGA. The CDR3 is 19 amino acids.

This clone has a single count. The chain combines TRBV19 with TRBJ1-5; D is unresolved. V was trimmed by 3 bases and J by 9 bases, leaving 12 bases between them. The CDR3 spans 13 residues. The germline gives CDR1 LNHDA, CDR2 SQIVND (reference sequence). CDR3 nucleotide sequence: TGTGCCAGTAGTATTGGGCGGCGGGGGCCCCAGCATTTT. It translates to CASSIGRRGPQHF.

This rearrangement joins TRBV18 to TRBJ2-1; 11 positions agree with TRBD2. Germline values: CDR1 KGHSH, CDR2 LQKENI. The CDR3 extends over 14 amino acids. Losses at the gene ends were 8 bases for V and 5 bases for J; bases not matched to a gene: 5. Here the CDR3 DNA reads TGTGCCAGCCGCGGGACTAGCGGTCACAATGAGCAGTTCTTC. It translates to CASRGTSGHNEQFF.

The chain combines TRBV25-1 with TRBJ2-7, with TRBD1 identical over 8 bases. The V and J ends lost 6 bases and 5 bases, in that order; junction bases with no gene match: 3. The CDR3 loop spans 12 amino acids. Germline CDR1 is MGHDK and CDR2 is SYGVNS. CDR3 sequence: CASRDRVDEQYF. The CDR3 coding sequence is TGTGCCAGCAGGGACAGGGTCGACGAGCAGTACTTC.

The CDR3 sequence is CASSFGQGADTQYF. CDR3 sequence (DNA): TGTGCCAGCAGCTTTGGACAGGGGGCAGATACGCAGTATTTT. The chain couples TRBV5-4 to TRBJ2-3; 10 positions agree with TRBD1. Germline V gene lookup returns CDR1 SGHNT and CDR2 YYREEE (reference sequence). The length of the CDR3 is 14 residues. Trimming cost V 2 bases and J 4 bases; bases outside gene matches: 1.